Listed here are 23 T cell receptor beta chains from one sample, sequenced in a study of T-cell reconstitution after alpha-beta-depleted transplantation in children (dated by TCRdb to 2015 to 2016). Library method: PCR. Data came from an Illumina HiSeq 2500. TCR libraries were prepared with molecular barcoding, using unique molecular identifiers to normalize TCRbeta repertoire quantification. Using fastp trimming at Q25 and MiXCR clonotype assembly, TCRdb reanalyzed the public sequencing data and kept in-frame beta chains. Records with the same CDR3 protein are collapsed into one entry carrying the most frequent genes and DNA. This sample is represented by nearly 400,000 distinct CDR3 sequences; around 21% of them were singletons. The top ten constitute 3.8% of the sample. The specimen comprised PBMCs from the stem cell graft donor, sampled from the stem cell graft. Receptors originate from a human donor who donated a stem cell graft to a child with acute myeloid leukemia.

This clonotype was seen a few times. This chain joins TRBV15 and TRBJ2-5; D possibly corresponds to TRBD2 (6 bases). CDR3 size: 13 residues. Germline CDR1 LNHNV, CDR2 YYDKDF (reference sequence). V lost 11 bases and J 0 bases, leaving 13 bases between the germline ends. CDR3 sequence reads: CASSSGDQETQYF. The CDR3 region has the DNA TGTGCCTCGTCGTCGGGAGACCAAGAGACCCAGTACTTC.

This clonotype occurred a few times. J is TRBJ2-2 and V is TRBV6-5, with TRBD1 as a possible D gene (5 bases). Germline V gene lookup returns CDR1 MNHEY and CDR2 SVGAGI. Trimming pared 0 bases from V and 0 bases from J, leaving 14 bases between. This CDR3 has 18 residues. The CDR3 is CASSYSRHTTANTGELFF. CDR3 nucleotide sequence: TGTGCCAGCAGTTACTCGCGACATACGACAGCGAACACCGGGGAGCTGTTTTTT.

The sample holds a few counts of this clonotype. The chain links TRBV6-5 to TRBJ2-7, with 8 bases that match TRBD1. Germline CDR1 MNHEY, CDR2 SVGAGI. The trim removed 0 bases at V and 0 bases at J, leaving 1 base unmatched. The CDR3 length is 15 residues. This chain's CDR3 is CASSYSGQASYEQYF. Written as DNA, the CDR3 is TGTGCCAGCAGTTACTCGGGACAGGCCTCCTACGAGCAGTACTTC.

This clonotype was found a few times. The chain combines TRBV12-3 or TRBV12-4 with TRBJ2-1; D gene ambiguous. V was trimmed by 1 base and J by 13 bases, leaving 14 bases between them. CDR3 length: 13 residues. The CDR3 coding sequence is TGTGCCAGCAGTTTAGGCGTGGCGGTGAACCAGTTCTTC. Translation gives CASSLGVAVNQFF.

The chain joins TRBV7-9 to TRBJ2-7; tentatively, D is TRBD1 (5 bases). This CDR3 is built from 14 residues. V lost 0 bases and J 5 bases, leaving 11 bases between the germline ends. From germline, CDR1 is SEHNR and CDR2 FQNEAQ (reference sequence). CDR3 coding DNA: TGTGCCAGCAGCTTAGCCCAGGGTACCCACGAGCAGTACTTC. This sequence encodes CASSLAQGTHEQYF.

This chain links TRBV6-1 with TRBJ2-3, with D possibly matching TRBD1 (6 bases). The CDR3 extends over 14 amino acids. The V gene's germline CDR1 is MNHNS and CDR2 SASEGT. The germline V and J ends were trimmed by 9 bases and 1 base, with 14 bases remaining between them. CDR3 coding DNA: TGTGCCAGTAGGACAGCTGGGGGCACAGATACGCAGTATTTT. This gives the protein CASRTAGGTDTQYF.

There are many counts of this clonotype. The rearrangement joins TRBV7-9 to TRBJ2-1; 10 bases map to TRBD2. The CDR3 extends over 13 amino acids. CDR1 SEHNR and CDR2 FQNEAQ come from the germline V gene (reference sequence). The V and J ends lost 8 bases and 5 bases, in that order; junction bases with no gene match: 3. CDR3 nucleotides: TGTGCCAGCCAACTAGCGGGAAACAATGAGCAGTTCTTC. Amino acids: CASQLAGNNEQFF.

There are a few counts of this clonotype. The chain joins TRBV12-3 or TRBV12-4 to TRBJ2-7; unclear D gene. The V gene lost 3 bases and the J gene lost 1 base, with 10 bases spanning the gap. This CDR3 comprises 14 residues. CDR3 bases: TGTGCCAGCAGTTTTGTCGGGCGTTCCTACGAGCAGTACTTC. It specifies CASSFVGRSYEQYF.

This clonotype came up a few times. V is TRBV19 and J is TRBJ2-2; no reliable D call. This CDR3 is built from 14 residues. V lost 0 bases and J lost 3, with 5 bases in between. Looked up from germline, CDR1 is LNHDA and CDR2 is SQIVND (reference sequence). The chain's CDR3 is CASSIDLYTGELFF. As DNA, the CDR3 is TGTGCCAGTAGTATAGATCTATACACCGGGGAGCTGTTTTTT. Variable domain in full (rest from reference TRBV19 and TRBJ2-2): DGGITQSPKYLFRKEGQNVTLSCEQNLNHDAMYWYRQDPGQGLRLIYYSQIVNDFQKGDIAEGYSVSREKKESFPLTVTSAQKNPTAFYLCASSIDLYTGELFFGEGSRLTVL.

Many counts were recorded for this clonotype. The chain combines TRBV29-1 with TRBJ2-5, with D possibly TRBD2 on 6 matching bases. Looked up from germline, CDR1 is SQVTM and CDR2 is ANQGSEA. There are 14 residues in the CDR3. With 6 bases removed from V and 3 bases from J, the gap between germline ends came to 17 bases. CDR3 in amino acids: CSVIGGMGEETQYF. The CDR3 coding sequence is TGCAGCGTAATTGGGGGGATGGGGGAAGAGACCCAGTACTTC.

Only a few counts were recorded for this clonotype. The rearrangement joins TRBV29-1 to TRBJ2-2; D remains unclear. Trimming pared 3 bases from V and 4 bases from J, leaving 3 bases between. The CDR3 covers 11 residues. CDR1 SQVTM and CDR2 ANQGSEA come from the germline V gene. This CDR3 is CSVDFTGELFF. DNA for the CDR3: TGCAGCGTTGATTTCACCGGGGAGCTGTTTTTT.

The chain has TRBV21-1 and TRBJ2-1; the table's D call, TRBD1, has no DNA check behind it. TRBV21-1 is deemed a pseudogene. The CDR3 spans 18 residues. The CDR3 here is CASSKYLTGSYPYNEQFF. CDR3 sequence (DNA): TGTGCCAGCAGCAAATACTTGACAGGGTCTTATCCCTACAATGAGCAGTTCTTC.

This clonotype was observed a handful of times. This sequence joins TRBV29-1 and TRBJ2-1, with a possible D match to TRBD1 (6 bases). This CDR3 comprises 14 residues. Germline lookup yields CDR1 SQVTM and CDR2 ANQGSEA. CDR3 nucleotides: TGCAGTACCAGCCAAGGGGGCTCCTACAATGAGCAGTTCTTC. This gives the protein CSTSQGGSYNEQFF.

The chain combines TRBV12-3 or TRBV12-4 with TRBJ1-2; 7 positions match TRBD1. This CDR3 region has 14 residues. After removal of 4 bases from V and 8 bases from J, the junction contained 10 bases not matched to a gene. The CDR3 DNA sequence: TGTGCCAGCAGTTCGACAGGGAAGGGGCAGGGCTACACCTTC. Its translation: CASSSTGKGQGYTF.

V usage is TRBV7-6 and J usage is TRBJ2-1, with D uncertain. V was shortened by 5 bases and J by 8 bases, with 19 bases between the two germline ends. Germline lookup yields CDR1 SGHVS and CDR2 FNYEAQ. CDR3 length equals 15 residues. The CDR3 here is CASSQVSLRADEQFF. In DNA form, the CDR3 reads TGTGCCAGCAGCCAGGTGTCCCTAAGAGCAGATGAGCAGTTCTTC. Variable domain in full (rest from reference TRBV7-6 and TRBJ2-1): GAGVSQSPRYKVTKRGQDVALRCDPISGHVSLYWYRQALGQGPEFLTYFNYEAQQDKSGLPNDRFSAERPEGSISTLTIQRTEQRDSAMYRCASSQVSLRADEQFFGPGTRLTVL.

This clonotype was observed at least ten times. The chain couples TRBV5-6 to TRBJ1-2; D is unresolved. CDR3 length: 12 residues. V lost 3 bases to trimming and J lost 0 bases, with 3 bases between them. CDR1 SGHDT and CDR2 YYEEEE come from the germline V gene. The CDR3 loop is CASSYTNYGYTF. The CDR3 coding sequence is TGTGCCAGCAGCTATACTAACTATGGCTACACCTTC.

V gene TRBV25-1 combines with J gene TRBJ2-1; D is unresolved. There are 12 residues in the CDR3. Trimming removed 3 bases from V and 6 bases from J, with 6 bases in between. Germline V gene sequence: CDR1 MGHDK, CDR2 SYGVNS. DNA for the CDR3: TGTGCCAGCAGTGAGAGACCCAATGAGCAGTTCTTC. Encoded protein: CASSERPNEQFF.

There are a few counts of this clonotype. This chain connects TRBV4-3 to TRBJ2-1; TRBD2 might be the D (6 bases). The CDR3 extends over 17 amino acids. CDR1 is LGHNA and CDR2 is YSLEER in the germline V gene. The V end lost 3 bases, the J end lost 9 bases, and 24 bases lay between the germline ends. The CDR3 DNA sequence: TGCGCCAGCAGCCAGGTCCCCGTGACTAGTTTTCCGAGTGAGCAGTTCTTC. It codes for CASSQVPVTSFPSEQFF.

This clonotype was recorded a few times. This chain connects TRBV9 to TRBJ2-6; 8 bases align to TRBD2. CDR3 length: 18 amino acids. In germline, CDR1 is SGDLS, CDR2 YYNGEE. V was pared by 0 bases and J by 0 bases, with 5 bases of the junction left unmatched. CDR3 nucleotide sequence: TGTGCCAGCAGCGTAGGCCTAGCGGGCAACTCTGGGGCCAACGTCCTGACTTTC. This encodes CASSVGLAGNSGANVLTF.

The rearrangement links TRBV20-1 to TRBJ1-4; D not resolved. Germline values: CDR1 DFQATT, CDR2 SNEGSKA (reference sequence). V lost 2 bases, J lost 8 bases, and 18 bases lay in between. This CDR3 is built from 15 residues. The CDR3 region has the DNA TGCAGTGCTAGACCAGCCGGGCGACTAGGGGAAAAACTGTTTTTT. This translates into CSARPAGRLGEKLFF.

This clonotype appeared many times. The V call is TRBV6-4, the J call TRBJ2-2; D uncertain. V gave up 2 bases and J gave up 3 bases, with 4 bases separating them. Germline lookup yields CDR1 MRHNA and CDR2 SNTAGT. The CDR3 length is 13 residues. The CDR3 reads CASSDGDTGELFF. The CDR3 bases are TGTGCCAGCAGTGACGGGGACACCGGGGAGCTGTTTTTT.

This clonotype has a handful of counts. The V and J genes are TRBV28 and TRBJ2-7, with D perhaps matching TRBD2 (6 bases). Germline-derived CDR1 and CDR2 are MDHEN and SYDVKM. The CDR3 totals 15 residues. The V end lost 4 bases, the J end lost 2 bases, and 15 bases lay between the germline ends. The CDR3 protein is CASSSLGGGAYEQYF. CDR3 in DNA: TGTGCCAGCAGTTCCCTGGGAGGCGGAGCCTACGAGCAGTACTTC.

This clonotype was seen only a few times. This chain uses TRBV20-1 with TRBJ1-4; the match to TRBD1 covers 9 bases. CDR1 and CDR2 (germline): DFQATT, SNEGSKA (reference sequence). J gave up 4 bases and V 5 bases, and 11 bases lay outside the gene matches. The CDR3 sequence is 16 residues long. Here the CDR3 DNA reads TGCAGTGCTCCGTGGGACAGGGTTGGGGGTAATGAAAAACTGTTTTTT. Protein product: CSAPWDRVGGNEKLFF.